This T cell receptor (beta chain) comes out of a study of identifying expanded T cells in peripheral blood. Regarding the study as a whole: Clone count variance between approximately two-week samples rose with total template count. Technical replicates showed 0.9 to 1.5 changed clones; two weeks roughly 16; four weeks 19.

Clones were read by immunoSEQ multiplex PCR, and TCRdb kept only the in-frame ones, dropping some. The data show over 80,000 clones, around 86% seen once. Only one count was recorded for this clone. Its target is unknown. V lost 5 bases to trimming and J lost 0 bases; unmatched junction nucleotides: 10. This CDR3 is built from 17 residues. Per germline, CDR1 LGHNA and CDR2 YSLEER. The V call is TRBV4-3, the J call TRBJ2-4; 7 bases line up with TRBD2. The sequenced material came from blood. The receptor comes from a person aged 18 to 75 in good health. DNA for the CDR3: TGCGCCAGCAGCGTCAGCCCAGCGGGACTAGCCAAAAACATTCAGTACTTC. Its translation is CASSVSPAGLAKNIQYF.